This T cell receptor (beta chain) stems from a study of T cells in Graves' hyperthyroidism and ophthalmopathy. Concerning this clonotype: Antigen unknown.

From RNA transcripts, TCR beta CDR3 regions were amplified. In the first-round RT-PCR of the TCR CDR3, the HTBI primer set was used. TCRdb redid the calling of the multiplex PCR reads with MiXCR, one entry per CDR3 protein. The data hold approximately 590,000 distinct CDR3 sequences, with around 42% observed a single time. Study-wide results and caveats: The model anticipated ophthalmopathy a median about six months pre-onset. Blood samples included most of the expanded thyroid clonotypes exceeding 0.001.

It was considered stable Graves' hyperthyroidism when ophthalmopathy did not progress within 18 months. The diagnostic basis comprised clinical symptoms, serum thyroxine and TRAb, thyroid ultrasound and orbital computed tomography. CDR1 and CDR2 (germline): SGHTA, FQGNSA. This CDR3 is 14 amino acids long. The V and J ends lost 5 bases and 3 bases, in that order; junction bases with no gene match: 7. The genes are TRBV7-2 and TRBJ2-7; 7 nucleotides agree with TRBD1. Specimen: peripheral blood or thyroid tissue (not recorded which). The receptor was isolated from a woman younger than 35 with Graves' hyperthyroidism. The DNA for the CDR3 is TGTGCCAGCAGCCAGACAGGGCCGCTCTACGAGCAGTACTTC. This gives the protein CASSQTGPLYEQYF. Full variable domain (rest looked up from reference TRBV7-2 and TRBJ2-7): GAGVSQSPSNKVTEKGKDVELRCDPISGHTALYWYRQSLGQGLEFLIYFQGNSAPDKSGLPSDRFSAERTGGSVSTLTIQRTQQEDSAVYLCASSQTGPLYEQYFGPGTRLTVT.